This T cell receptor beta chain was obtained from a study of blood T cell repertoires in COVID-19. Study context: The origin of the acute and convalescent COVID-19 samples was the United States, Italy and Spain. PBMCs, B-cell-depleted T cells, or T cells provided the cDNA or gDNA that made up the material.

The germline CDR1 and CDR2 sequences are MNHEY and SVGEGT. The V segment lost 6 bases and the J segment 0 bases; nucleotides outside the gene matches: 11. The length of the CDR3 is 18 residues. Original processing methods: The assay estimated nucleated cells by amplifying reference gene primers. Libraries were prepared by immunoSEQ multiplex PCR; TCRdb keeps only in-frame clonotypes and omits some of them. From that table come the V and J calls and clone size; the DNA was used to work out D and trimming. The sample has roughly 100,000 clones, 84% seen once; the top ten hold less than 10%. The source is a man aged 35 to 55 with active or convalescent COVID-19. The chain carries TRBV6-2 or TRBV6-3 and TRBJ1-5, with TRBD1 matching 10 bases. Material for sequencing was peripheral blood. The CDR3 here is CASSTDRGLGYSNQPQHF. The DNA for the CDR3 is TGTGCCAGCAGCACAGACAGGGGGCTTGGGTATAGCAATCAGCCCCAGCATTTT.